The clone carrying this T cell receptor beta chain was detected only a few times. Its cognate antigen is unknown. The CDR3 runs to 16 residues. Germline CDR1 reads MNHEY; CDR2 reads SVGAGI. Trimming left V 3 bases short and J 2 bases short, with 17 bases between. Unique molecular identifiers featured in each of the TCR beta cDNA libraries. Researchers reported 520,000 or so cDNA molecules coming from about 0.98 to 11 million T cells. A single record per CDR3 protein comes from TCRdb applying MiXCR to the PCR reads. The profile shows hundreds of thousands of distinct CDR3 sequences, roughly 46% of them singletons. The entry originates in a study of post-analysis software for immune sequencing data. On the study more broadly: Progressive-relapsing, secondary progressive and relapsing-remitting multiple sclerosis were among the disease courses included.

Whole-study findings and limits: With F measure, samples from one preparation batch clustered together strongly. Multiple sclerosis patients showed significantly lower normalized Chao1 diversity than controls did. Controls showed lower frequencies than patients for several TRBV segments, and TRBV5-6, TRBV5-1 and TRBV20-1 were among these.

This sequence was found in a girl aged 5 to 17 with multiple sclerosis. What was sequenced was blood. This chain joins TRBV6-5 and TRBJ2-7; no clear D gene. CDR3 coding DNA: TGTGCCAGCAGTTATCAAAGTCCGGCCGTAGCCTACGAGCAGTACTTC. It yields the protein CASSYQSPAVAYEQYF.